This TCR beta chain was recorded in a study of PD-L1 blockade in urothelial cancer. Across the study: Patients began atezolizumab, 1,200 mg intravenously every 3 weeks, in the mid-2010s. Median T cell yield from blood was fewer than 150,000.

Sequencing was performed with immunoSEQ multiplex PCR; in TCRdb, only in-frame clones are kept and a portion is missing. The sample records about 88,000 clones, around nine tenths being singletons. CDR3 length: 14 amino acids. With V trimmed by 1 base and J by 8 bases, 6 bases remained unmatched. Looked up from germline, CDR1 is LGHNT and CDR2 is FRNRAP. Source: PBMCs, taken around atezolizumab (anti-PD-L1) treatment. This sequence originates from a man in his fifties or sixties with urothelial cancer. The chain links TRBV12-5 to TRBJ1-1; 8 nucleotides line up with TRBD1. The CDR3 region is CASGLDRGGLEAFF. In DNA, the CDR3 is TGTGCTAGTGGTTTGGACAGGGGGGGATTAGAAGCTTTCTTT.